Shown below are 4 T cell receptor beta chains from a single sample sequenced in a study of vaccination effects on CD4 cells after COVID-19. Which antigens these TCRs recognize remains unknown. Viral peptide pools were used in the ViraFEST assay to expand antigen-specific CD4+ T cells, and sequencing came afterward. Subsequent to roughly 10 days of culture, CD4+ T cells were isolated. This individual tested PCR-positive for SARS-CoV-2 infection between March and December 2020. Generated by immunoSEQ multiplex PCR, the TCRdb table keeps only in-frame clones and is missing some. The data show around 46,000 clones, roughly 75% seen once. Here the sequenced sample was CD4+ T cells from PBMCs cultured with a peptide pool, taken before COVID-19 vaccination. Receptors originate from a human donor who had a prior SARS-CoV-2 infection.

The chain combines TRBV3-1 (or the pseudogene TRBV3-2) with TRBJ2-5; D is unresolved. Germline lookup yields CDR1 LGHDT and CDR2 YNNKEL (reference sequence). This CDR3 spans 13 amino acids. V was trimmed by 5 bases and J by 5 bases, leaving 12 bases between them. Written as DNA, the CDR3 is TGTGCCAGCAGCTTGGCCCTCCATGAGACCCAGTACTTC. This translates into CASSLALHETQYF.

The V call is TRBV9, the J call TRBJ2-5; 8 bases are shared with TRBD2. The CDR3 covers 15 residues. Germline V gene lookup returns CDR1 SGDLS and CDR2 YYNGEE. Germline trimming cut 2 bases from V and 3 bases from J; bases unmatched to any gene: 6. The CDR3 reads CASSVSPTSEETQYF. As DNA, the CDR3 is TGTGCCAGCAGCGTTTCCCCGACTAGCGAAGAGACCCAGTACTTC. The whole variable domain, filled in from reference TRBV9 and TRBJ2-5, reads DSGVTQTPKHLITATGQRVTLRCSPRSGDLSVYWYQQSLDQGLQFLIQYYNGEERAKGNILERFSAQQFPDLHSELNLSSLELGDSALYFCASSVSPTSEETQYFGPGTRLLVL.

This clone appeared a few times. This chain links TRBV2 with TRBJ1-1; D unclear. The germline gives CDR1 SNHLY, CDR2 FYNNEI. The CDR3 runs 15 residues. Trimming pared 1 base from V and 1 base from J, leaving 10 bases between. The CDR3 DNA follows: TGTGCCAGCAGTGAAGGTAGGAGCTGGAACACTGAAGCTTTCTTT. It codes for CASSEGRSWNTEAFF.

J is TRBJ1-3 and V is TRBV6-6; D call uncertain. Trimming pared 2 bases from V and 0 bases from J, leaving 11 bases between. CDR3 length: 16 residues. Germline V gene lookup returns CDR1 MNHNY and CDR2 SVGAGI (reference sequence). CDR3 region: CASSYGQADSGNTIYF. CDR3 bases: TGTGCCAGCAGTTACGGGCAGGCCGACTCTGGAAACACCATATATTTT.